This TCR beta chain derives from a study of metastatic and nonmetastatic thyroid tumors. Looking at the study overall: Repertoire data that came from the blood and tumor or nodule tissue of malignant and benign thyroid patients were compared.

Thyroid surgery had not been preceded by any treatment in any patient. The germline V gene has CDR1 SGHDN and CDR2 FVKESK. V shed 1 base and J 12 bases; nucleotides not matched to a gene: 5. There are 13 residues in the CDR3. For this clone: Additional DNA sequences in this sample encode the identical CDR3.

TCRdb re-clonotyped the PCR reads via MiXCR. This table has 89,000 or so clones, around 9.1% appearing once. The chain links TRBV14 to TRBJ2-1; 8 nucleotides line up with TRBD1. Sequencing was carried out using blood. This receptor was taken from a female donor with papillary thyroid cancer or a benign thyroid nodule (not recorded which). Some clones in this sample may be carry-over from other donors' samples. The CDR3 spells CASSQAGTGRQFF. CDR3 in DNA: TGTGCCAGCAGCCAAGCCGGGACAGGCAGGCAGTTCTTC.